The T cell receptor (beta chain) described here comes from a study of response to subunit inactivated influenza vaccine. Study-level findings and limits: That few new T cells are recruited by each seasonal influenza vaccination was the authors' suggestion.

The sample holds a few counts of this clonotype. As yet, its antigen is unknown. Germline CDR1 MDHEN, CDR2 SYDVKM. V lost 8 bases, J lost 0 bases, and 11 bases lay in between. The CDR3 is 14 residues long. Each CDR3 protein gets one entry after TCRdb re-called the RT-PCR reads with MiXCR. Of 600,000 to 700,000 distinct CDR3 sequences listed, less than 15% are singletons. The chain is built from TRBV28 and TRBJ2-1; the D is unclear. The starting material was PBMCs from blood, obtained around two weeks before vaccination. The clonotype was recovered from a man aged 50 or older who received an inactivated influenza vaccine. Here the CDR3 reads CASCLGSSYNEQFF. CDR3 coding DNA: TGTGCCAGCTGCCTGGGATCCTCCTACAATGAGCAGTTCTTC.